The rows below give T cell receptor beta chains drawn from one sample of a study of blood T cell repertoires in COVID-19. Some clones are missing from TCRdb's copy, which holds only in-frame ones; the method was immunoSEQ multiplex PCR. This table has 350,000 or so clones, roughly 90% appearing once. Sample: PBMCs or T cells enriched from blood (not recorded which). Receptors were obtained from a woman between 25 and 40 years old who had been exposed to COVID-19. The CDR3 runs from the conserved cysteine through the conserved F or W. Each record gives: V gene, D gene, CDR3 length, J gene, clone size, CDR3 DNA, CDR3 protein. D genes are given only for firm matches. Size is omitted from some rows. Given values are once, few, many or a class for expanded clones.

V: TRBV5-4; D: TRBD2; length: 18; J: TRBJ2-2; size: NA; DNA: TGTGCCAGCAGCTTGTTTAGTAGCGGGAGCCGGTTAGGCGGGGAGCTGTTTTTT; CDR3: CASSLFSSGSRLGGELFF
V: TRBV28; D: TRBD2; length: 15; J: TRBJ2-7; size: NA; DNA: TGTGCCAGCCTCGCCCAACTAGCGGGAGTTTCCGAGCAGTACTTC; CDR3: CASLAQLAGVSEQYF
V: TRBV28; D: NA; length: 16; J: TRBJ2-6; size: NA; DNA: TGTGCCAGCAGTTCCACAGGGTCCTCTGGGGCCAACGTCCTGACTTTC; CDR3: CASSSTGSSGANVLTF
V: TRBV6-1; D: NA; length: 14; J: TRBJ1-5; size: NA; DNA: TGTGCCAGCAGTGAAGTCAGGGGCAATCAGCCCCAGCATTTT; CDR3: CASSEVRGNQPQHF
V: TRBV28; D: NA; length: 12; J: TRBJ1-2; size: once; DNA: TGTGCCAGCAGGCCAGGGCTCGGTGGCTACACCTTC; CDR3: CASRPGLGGYTF
V: TRBV11-2; D: TRBD1; length: 17; J: TRBJ1-2; size: NA; DNA: TGTGCCAGCAGCCCGCTCCGGGACAGGGGGCGCCGTTATGGCTACACCTTC; CDR3: CASSPLRDRGRRYGYTF
V: TRBV28; D: TRBD2; length: 17; J: TRBJ2-1; size: few; DNA: TGTGCCAGCAGTTTCGGAGGCGGGACTAGCGGGAGGAATGAGCAGTTCTTC; CDR3: CASSFGGGTSGRNEQFF
V: TRBV10-1; D: NA; length: 17; J: TRBJ2-6; size: NA; DNA: TGCGCCAGCAGTGATTCCCGGACAGCTGGTGGGGCCAACGTCCTGACTTTC; CDR3: CASSDSRTAGGANVLTF
V: TRBV2; D: TRBD1; length: 13; J: TRBJ1-1; size: NA; DNA: TGTGCCAGCAGTGGACAGGGCCACACTGAAGCTTTCTTT; CDR3: CASSGQGHTEAFF
V: TRBV5-4; D: TRBD1; length: 13; J: TRBJ1-1; size: few; DNA: TGTGCCAGCAGCCAGGACAGGGGAGCTGAAGCTTTCTTT; CDR3: CASSQDRGAEAFF
V: TRBV28; D: NA; length: 11; J: TRBJ2-7; size: NA; DNA: TGTGCCAGCAGTTTCTTTAACGAGCAGTACTTC; CDR3: CASSFFNEQYF
V: TRBV11-3; D: NA; length: 12; J: TRBJ2-7; size: NA; DNA: TGTGCCAGCAGCTTAGGTACCTACGAGCAGTACTTC; CDR3: CASSLGTYEQYF
V: TRBV12-3/TRBV12-4; D: NA; length: 13; J: TRBJ1-6; size: NA; DNA: TGTGCCAGCAGTTTTACTGATAATTCACCCCTCCACTTT; CDR3: CASSFTDNSPLHF
V: TRBV5-1; D: TRBD2; length: 15; J: TRBJ2-1; size: NA; DNA: TGCGCCAGTAAGCTACTAGCGGGAGGCAGTAATGAGCAGTTCTTC; CDR3: CASKLLAGGSNEQFF
V: TRBV28; D: NA; length: 15; J: TRBJ2-5; size: NA; DNA: TGTGCCAGCCGGGGGAAGGGTGGGGTCCAAGAGACCCAGTACTTC; CDR3: CASRGKGGVQETQYF
V: TRBV14; D: TRBD2; length: 17; J: TRBJ2-3; size: NA; DNA: TGTGCCAGCAGCCACCCCTTAGCGGGATTCAACACAGATACGCAGTATTTT; CDR3: CASSHPLAGFNTDTQYF
V: TRBV19; D: TRBD1; length: 14; J: TRBJ1-1; size: NA; DNA: TGTGCCAGTAGTATGGGGCGGCAGGGGGTTGGAGCTTTCTTT; CDR3: CASSMGRQGVGAFF
V: TRBV4-1; D: NA; length: 17; J: TRBJ2-6; size: NA; DNA: TGCGCCAGCAGCCAAGACAGGGTAGACTCTGGGGCCAACGTCCTGACTTTC; CDR3: CASSQDRVDSGANVLTF
V: TRBV18; D: TRBD1; length: 16; J: TRBJ1-3; size: few; DNA: TGTGCCAGCTCACCTTTGGACAGGGCTGGTGGAAACACCATATATTTT; CDR3: CASSPLDRAGGNTIYF
V: TRBV28; D: TRBD1; length: 16; J: TRBJ1-2; size: NA; DNA: TGTGCCAGCAGCCGACAGAAAGGACAGGGGGTAATCGGCTACACCTTC; CDR3: CASSRQKGQGVIGYTF
V: TRBV7-2; D: NA; length: 13; J: TRBJ1-1; size: NA; DNA: TGTGCCAGCAGCAGCACAGGGAACACTGAAGCTTTCTTT; CDR3: CASSSTGNTEAFF
V: TRBV7-2; D: NA; length: 14; J: TRBJ1-1; size: NA; DNA: TGTGCCAGCAGCTTGGTAACTTTGAACACTGAAGCTTTCTTT; CDR3: CASSLVTLNTEAFF
V: TRBV19; D: NA; length: 18; J: TRBJ1-5; size: NA; DNA: TGTGCCAGTAGTATAGATCTTTTGTCGGGATATAGCAATCAGCCCCAGCATTTT; CDR3: CASSIDLLSGYSNQPQHF
V: TRBV6-4; D: NA; length: 15; J: TRBJ2-1; size: NA; DNA: TGTGCCAGCAGGACCAGCGGAGTCGGCTACAATGAGCAGTTCTTC; CDR3: CASRTSGVGYNEQFF
V: TRBV11-3; D: TRBD2; length: 15; J: TRBJ2-7; size: few; DNA: TGTGCCAGCAGCCCGCGGACTAGCGGGAGCCTCGAGCAGTACTTC; CDR3: CASSPRTSGSLEQYF
V: TRBV11-2; D: TRBD2; length: 16; J: TRBJ2-5; size: NA; DNA: TGTGCCAGCAGCTTAGTCCGGTCCCTAGCGGGAGAGACCCAGTACTTC; CDR3: CASSLVRSLAGETQYF
V: TRBV18; D: NA; length: 15; J: TRBJ2-1; size: NA; DNA: TGTGCCAGCTCAGCCCAACAGGCCCGTCACAATGAGCAGTTCTTC; CDR3: CASSAQQARHNEQFF
V: TRBV5-4; D: TRBD1; length: 17; J: TRBJ1-3; size: NA; DNA: TGTGCCAGCAGGGACAGCGACAGGGGGCGCAAAGAAAGGGCCATATATTTT; CDR3: CASRDSDRGRKERAIYF
V: TRBV11-3; D: NA; length: 12; J: TRBJ2-3; size: NA; DNA: TGTGCCAGCAGCCACAGGAGAGATACGCAGTATTTT; CDR3: CASSHRRDTQYF
V: TRBV12-5; D: TRBD1; length: 17; J: TRBJ2-5; size: NA; DNA: TGTGCTAGTGGTTTGGGGCGGAGGACAGGGGGCTTGGAGACCCAGTACTTC; CDR3: CASGLGRRTGGLETQYF
V: TRBV19; D: NA; length: 15; J: TRBJ1-1; size: NA; DNA: TGTGCCAGTAGTATAGTCGACAGGACAGACCCTGAAGCTTTCTTT; CDR3: CASSIVDRTDPEAFF
V: TRBV7-3; D: TRBD1; length: 15; J: TRBJ1-1; size: NA; DNA: TGTGCCAGCAGCTTATCCCGGGACAGGGACACTGAAGCTTTCTTT; CDR3: CASSLSRDRDTEAFF
V: TRBV9; D: NA; length: 16; J: TRBJ2-3; size: NA; DNA: TGTGCCAGCAGCGAAGGACTGGCAACAAGCACAGATACGCAGTATTTT; CDR3: CASSEGLATSTDTQYF
V: TRBV6-5; D: TRBD2; length: 14; J: TRBJ2-1; size: NA; DNA: TGTGCCGGCGAAGCGGGAGGGCCTTCAGTTGAGCAGTTCTTC; CDR3: CAGEAGGPSVEQFF
V: TRBV6-5; D: TRBD1; length: 15; J: TRBJ1-5; size: NA; DNA: TGTGCCAGCAGTTCCGGAGGGGGCCGGCATCAGCCCCAGCATTTT; CDR3: CASSSGGGRHQPQHF
V: TRBV6-5; D: NA; length: 16; J: TRBJ1-1; size: NA; DNA: TGTGCCAGCAGTTACTCCGTGGGCAGGGAGAACACTGAAGCTTTCTTT; CDR3: CASSYSVGRENTEAFF
V: TRBV9; D: TRBD1; length: 15; J: TRBJ1-1; size: NA; DNA: TGTGCCAGCAGCGCCTACGGGACAGGGGGAACTGAAGCTTTCTTT; CDR3: CASSAYGTGGTEAFF
V: TRBV27; D: TRBD1; length: 14; J: TRBJ1-4; size: NA; DNA: TGTGCCAGCAGTTTAGTCGGGACAGGGGGAAAACTGTTTTTT; CDR3: CASSLVGTGGKLFF
V: TRBV9; D: NA; length: 16; J: TRBJ2-3; size: NA; DNA: TGTGCCAGCAGCCCTCAGACGGCCCTCGGAGGAGATACGCAGTATTTT; CDR3: CASSPQTALGGDTQYF
V: TRBV5-4; D: NA; length: 11; J: TRBJ2-7; size: NA; DNA: TGTGCCAGCAGCTTTAGCGGCGAGCAGTACTTC; CDR3: CASSFSGEQYF
V: TRBV24-1; D: TRBD1; length: 14; J: TRBJ1-5; size: NA; DNA: TGTGCCACCAGTGATGAGGGGGCGAATCAGCCCCAGCATTTT; CDR3: CATSDEGANQPQHF